These 27 T cell receptor beta chains came from one sample sequenced in a study of radiation and T cells in renal cell carcinoma. Time point denoted: blood 4 weeks post-SBRT, at nephrectomy. As for treatment: 15 Gy SBRT to primary tumor, nephrectomy 4 weeks later. Produced via immunoSEQ multiplex PCR; TCRdb's table is partial and in-frame only. The table lists roughly 160,000 clones, approximately 90% of them singletons, with around 11% in the top ten. Sequenced here: blood, sampled from a patient whose treatment included radiotherapy and nephrectomy. Receptors were obtained from a woman aged 45-65 years with renal cell carcinoma.

Of note for this clone: The junction differs from germline at one of its ends, possibly a read error. The CDR3 coding sequence is TGTGCTAGCAGCCGTTTTGGGAGACAAGAGACCCAGTACTTC. Translation gives CASSRFGRQETQYF. This chain links TRBV7-7 with TRBJ2-5; a weak D match, TRBD2 (5 bases). Germline CDR1 reads SSHAT; CDR2 reads FNYEAQ (reference sequence). The CDR3 contains 14 residues.

Judged by abundance, this clone is medium-sized. The chain couples TRBV4-3 to TRBJ2-1; TRBD2 matches at 12 bases. Germline V gives CDR1 LGHNA, CDR2 YSLEER. The CDR3 runs to 17 residues. V was pared by 0 bases and J by 4 bases, with 4 bases of the junction left unmatched. The CDR3 is CASSQELAGGPYNEQFF. DNA of the CDR3: TGCGCCAGCAGCCAAGAGCTAGCGGGGGGGCCTTACAATGAGCAGTTCTTC.

The genes are TRBV7-2 and TRBJ1-2; D not certain. There are 13 residues in the CDR3. Germline CDR1 SGHTA, CDR2 FQGNSA. V lost 1 base to trimming and J lost 7 bases, with 10 bases between them. This CDR3 reads CASSLDIGIGYTF. The CDR3 region has the DNA TGTGCCAGCAGCTTAGATATTGGGATTGGCTACACCTTC.

V gene TRBV4-1 combines with J gene TRBJ1-5; 8 bases line up with TRBD1. Per germline, CDR1 MGHRA and CDR2 YSYEKL. CDR3 length: 15 amino acids. Unmatched junction bases numbered 5, after V lost 1 base and J lost 6 bases. CDR3 coding DNA: TGCGCCAGCAGCCAAGGGACAGGGTATCGTCAGCCCCAGCATTTT. This translates into CASSQGTGYRQPQHF.

For the CDR3, the DNA is TGTGCCAGCAGCGGCGCTCAAGAGCAGTACTTC. It translates to CASSGAQEQYF. V usage is TRBV13 and J usage is TRBJ2-7; D remains unclear. CDR3 size: 11 residues. The germline gives CDR1 PRHDT, CDR2 FYEKMQ (reference sequence). The ends were cut back, 5 bases at V and 7 bases at J, with 9 bases in the middle.

The V and J genes are TRBV18 and TRBJ1-5, with 7 bases identical to TRBD1. This CDR3 is built from 14 residues. The J segment lost 7 bases and the V segment lost 2 bases, leaving 5 bases of the junction unmatched. Germline CDR1 is KGHSH and CDR2 is LQKENI. The DNA of the CDR3 is TGTGCCAGCTCACCAGGGGACAGCAGGCAGCCCCAGCATTTT. Protein sequence: CASSPGDSRQPQHF.

In DNA form, the CDR3 reads TGTGCCAGTAGTCCGGGACCTGTGAACACTGAAGCTTTCTTT. Residues: CASSPGPVNTEAFF. The chain carries TRBV19 and TRBJ1-1, with D possibly being TRBD1 (5 bases). CDR1 and CDR2 from the germline V gene are LNHDA and SQIVND (reference sequence). The CDR3 extends over 14 amino acids. Trimming took off 5 bases at V and 0 bases at J, with 10 bases between the two ends.

The CDR3, as DNA: TGTGCCAGCAGTGAACCTCCCGGAGCGGGAGGGGAGACCCAGTACTTC. This translates into CASSEPPGAGGETQYF. The V gene is TRBV25-1, the J gene TRBJ2-5, with 10 bases matching TRBD2. Germline V gives CDR1 MGHDK, CDR2 SYGVNS. After removal of 2 bases from V and 5 bases from J, the junction contained 8 bases not matched to a gene. The CDR3 length is 16 residues.

The chain joins TRBV30 to TRBJ1-1, with 8 bases fitting TRBD1. Trimming at V came to 7 bases and at J to 4 bases, leaving 11 bases not matched to a gene. This CDR3 is built from 14 residues. Germline CDR1 GTSNPN, CDR2 SVGIG (reference sequence). The CDR3 coding sequence is TGTGCCTACCACAGGGGGACAAGGGGCACTGAAGCTTTCTTT. Translating it yields CAYHRGTRGTEAFF.

The chain uses TRBV4-1 and TRBJ1-2, with no clear D. There are 17 residues in the CDR3. The germline V gene has CDR1 MGHRA and CDR2 YSYEKL. Trimming shortened V by 1 base and J by 8 bases, and 23 bases separated the two germline ends. CDR3 region: CASSQAPGNRMLGGYTF. As DNA, the CDR3 is TGCGCCAGCAGCCAAGCCCCCGGTAACCGTATGTTGGGAGGCTACACCTTC.

V is TRBV30 and J is TRBJ2-1; TRBD2 agrees at 7 bases. From germline, CDR1 is GTSNPN and CDR2 SVGIG (reference sequence). The CDR3 extends over 14 amino acids. V was pared by 2 bases and J by 7 bases, with 8 bases of the junction left unmatched. CDR3 coding DNA: TGTGCCTGGAGTCGGACTATAGCGGGTAATGAGCAGTTCTTC. Translated: CAWSRTIAGNEQFF.

This sequence joins TRBV2 and TRBJ1-4; TRBD1 might be the D (5 bases). The CDR3 runs to 17 residues. V was shortened by 7 bases and J by 3 bases, with 21 bases between the two germline ends. Germline assignment: CDR1 SNHLY and CDR2 FYNNEI. CDR3 loop: CASKGRGGGVSNEKLFF. CDR3 nucleotides: TGTGCCAGCAAGGGGCGCGGAGGTGGAGTGTCTAATGAAAAACTGTTTTTT.

The chain couples TRBV2 to TRBJ1-5; TRBD1 matches at 8 bases. With V trimmed by 2 bases and J by 2 bases, 2 bases remained unmatched. Germline CDR1 and CDR2: SNHLY and FYNNEI. The CDR3 consists of 15 residues. The CDR3 sequence is CASSESTGGNQPQHF. CDR3 coding DNA: TGTGCCAGCAGTGAATCGACAGGGGGCAATCAGCCCCAGCATTTT.

The chain links TRBV6-5 to TRBJ1-1, with D unclear. The CDR3 totals 14 residues. The germline V gene has CDR1 MNHEY and CDR2 SVGAGI. With 6 bases removed from V and 1 base from J, the gap between germline ends came to 12 bases. DNA for the CDR3: TGTGCCAGCAGCCTCTTGACAAGGAACACTGAAGCTTTCTTT. It specifies CASSLLTRNTEAFF.

This chain uses TRBV4-1 with TRBJ2-7; D is uncertain. The CDR3 runs 16 residues. V was cut by 0 bases and J by 3 bases, with 15 bases left in between. Germline V lookup: CDR1 MGHRA, CDR2 YSYEKL. This CDR3 reads CASSQDVGNYLYEQYF. The CDR3 nucleotides are TGCGCCAGCAGCCAAGATGTGGGTAATTACCTCTACGAGCAGTACTTC.

The V call is TRBV5-6, the J call TRBJ2-5; D gene unclear. CDR3 length: 13 residues. The germline V gene has CDR1 SGHDT and CDR2 YYEEEE. V was trimmed by 1 base and J by 1 base, leaving 5 bases between them. The CDR3: CASSLSGQETQYF. In DNA, the CDR3 is TGTGCCAGCAGCTTGTCGGGCCAAGAGACCCAGTACTTC.

The V gene is TRBV2, the J gene TRBJ2-1; 9 positions match TRBD1. With 4 bases clipped from V and 4 bases from J, the junction kept 5 bases outside the gene matches. The CDR3 sequence is 15 residues long. Looked up from germline, CDR1 is SNHLY and CDR2 is FYNNEI. The CDR3 DNA follows: TGTGCCAGCAGTGGGACAGGGGCCCCGTACAATGAGCAGTTCTTC. It specifies CASSGTGAPYNEQFF.

The chain recombines TRBV5-4 with TRBJ2-1; 10 positions agree with TRBD1. The germline V gene has CDR1 SGHNT and CDR2 YYREEE (reference sequence). The CDR3 is made up of 15 amino acids. V lost 5 bases and J lost 4; bases outside the gene matches: 6. The CDR3 here is CASRSGTGVYNEQFF. Written as DNA, the CDR3 is TGTGCCAGCAGGTCCGGGACAGGGGTGTACAATGAGCAGTTCTTC.

The rearrangement links TRBV30 to TRBJ1-1; D ambiguous. CDR3 length equals 14 residues. The V end lost 1 base, the J end lost 0 bases, and 9 bases lay between the germline ends. Germline loops: CDR1 GTSNPN, CDR2 SVGIG (reference sequence). As DNA, the CDR3 is TGTGCCTGGAGTGCCTATACCATGAACACTGAAGCTTTCTTT. This gives the protein CAWSAYTMNTEAFF. Filled out from reference TRBV30 and TRBJ1-1, the complete variable domain reads SQTIHQWPATLVQPVGSPLSLECTVEGTSNPNLYWYRQAAGRGLQLLFYSVGIGQISSEVPQNLSASRPQDRQFILSSKKLLLSDSGFYLCAWSAYTMNTEAFFGQGTRLTVV.

V usage is TRBV4-3 and J usage is TRBJ1-6; D is unclear. Trimming took off 4 bases at V and 3 bases at J, with 16 bases between the two ends. Germline CDR1 is LGHNA and CDR2 is YSLEER. The CDR3 is made up of 17 amino acids. CDR3 sequence (DNA): TGCGCCAGCAGCCTCGAGGCCCCCTCTATCTATAATTCACCCCTCCACTTT. Amino acid sequence: CASSLEAPSIYNSPLHF.

In its sample, this clone was seen once. The rearrangement links TRBV2 to TRBJ2-5; D might be TRBD2 (7 bases). Trimming stripped 9 bases from V and 4 bases from J, with 9 bases between. Germline CDR1 SNHLY, CDR2 FYNNEI. There are 11 residues in the CDR3. Here the CDR3 reads CARGGAETQYF. The CDR3 DNA sequence: TGTGCCAGAGGGGGGGCAGAGACCCAGTACTTC.

This clone was counted a single time. The chain has TRBV15 and TRBJ2-2; D may be TRBD2 (6 bases). CDR1 is LNHNV, CDR2 YYDKDF, per germline (reference sequence). V was trimmed by 1 base and J by 4 bases, leaving 19 bases between them. The CDR3 extends over 18 amino acids. The CDR3: CATSRGGVVGKGTGELFF. The CDR3 nucleotides are TGTGCCACCAGCAGAGGCGGGGTAGTGGGGAAAGGCACCGGGGAGCTGTTTTTT.

CDR3 sequence reads: CASSSNPSGGLHRELFF. For the CDR3, the DNA is TGCGCCAGCAGCTCAAACCCTAGCGGGGGCCTTCACCGGGAGCTGTTTTTT. The chain recombines TRBV5-1 with TRBJ2-2, with TRBD2 matching 10 bases. Looked up from germline, CDR1 is SGHRS and CDR2 is YFSETQ. The V and J ends lost 3 bases and 9 bases, in that order; junction bases with no gene match: 14. The CDR3 is made up of 17 amino acids. Looking up the rest from reference TRBV5-1 and TRBJ2-2 gives the full variable domain: KAGVTQTPRYLIKTRGQQVTLSCSPISGHRSVSWYQQTPGQGLQFLFEYFSETQRNKGNFPGRFSGRQFSNSRSEMNVSTLELGDSALYLCASSSNPSGGLHRELFFGEGSRLTVL.

The chain is built from TRBV6-1 and TRBJ1-5; tentative D call: TRBD1 (5 bases). V dropped 4 bases and J dropped 2 bases, with 6 bases sitting between them. From germline, CDR1 is MNHNS and CDR2 SASEGT. This CDR3 region has 13 residues. The CDR3 nucleotides are TGTGCCAGCAGTGTCAGGGGCAATCAGCCCCAGCATTTT. It codes for CASSVRGNQPQHF.

This clone was counted only a few times. The chain joins TRBV13 to TRBJ1-3; D is unresolved. There are 14 residues in the CDR3. CDR1 is PRHDT, CDR2 FYEKMQ, per germline (reference sequence). Deletions cut 3 bases from V and 2 bases from J, with 8 bases between. Written as DNA, the CDR3 is TGTGCCAGCAGCTTGAGGGTAACTGGAAACACCATATATTTT. Protein product: CASSLRVTGNTIYF.

The chain links TRBV10-3 to TRBJ1-1; no definite D call. The germline V gene encodes CDR1 ENHRY and CDR2 SYGVKD. This CDR3 region has 13 residues. Trimming took off 2 bases at V and 12 bases at J, with 16 bases between the two ends. The chain's CDR3 is CAISEREDSGTFF. CDR3 nucleotides: TGTGCCATCAGTGAGAGGGAAGACTCCGGGACTTTCTTT.

This clone was counted once. CDR3 nucleotides: TGTGCCAGCAGCTTGGCGACGGCCCGCTACACCTTC. This sequence encodes CASSLATARYTF. The V call is TRBV5-8, the J call TRBJ1-2; D is ambiguous. The germline V and J ends were trimmed by 0 bases and 9 bases, with 9 bases remaining between them. Per the germline V gene, CDR1 is SGHTS and CDR2 is YDEGEE. This CDR3 comprises 12 residues.